The 5 T cell receptor beta chains in this list originate from one sample, sequenced in a study of cytomegalovirus exposure and HLA in healthy donors. With 60 Vbeta and 13 Jbeta primers, the PCR was carried out. The method was immunoSEQ multiplex PCR; TCRdb's version includes in-frame clones alone and lacks a portion of them. The sample has 130,000 or so clones, over 75% seen once. Sample: PBMCs. The receptors were sampled from a man aged 25 to 40 in good health and CMV-seronegative.

The chain couples TRBV19 to TRBJ1-2; possibly TRBD1 for D (5 bases). V lost 3 bases and J lost 3, with 8 bases in between. The germline gives CDR1 LNHDA, CDR2 SQIVND (reference sequence). This CDR3 is built from 13 residues. CDR3 nucleotides: TGTGCCAGTAGTATCCCAGGGCACTATGGCTACACCTTC. Amino acid sequence: CASSIPGHYGYTF. Supplemented by reference TRBV19 and TRBJ1-2, the full variable domain reads DGGITQSPKYLFRKEGQNVTLSCEQNLNHDAMYWYRQDPGQGLRLIYYSQIVNDFQKGDIAEGYSVSREKKESFPLTVTSAQKNPTAFYLCASSIPGHYGYTFGSGTRLTVV.

J is TRBJ1-3 and V is TRBV7-9; D remains ambiguous. The germline V gene has CDR1 SEHNR and CDR2 FQNEAQ (reference sequence). The ends were cut back, 1 base at V and 0 bases at J, with 10 bases in the middle. The CDR3 runs 16 residues. CDR3 nucleotides: TGTGCCAGCAGCTTAGATAGGAGGTTCTCTGGAAACACCATATATTTT. Protein sequence: CASSLDRRFSGNTIYF.

The chain links TRBV6-1 to TRBJ1-2; 8 positions agree with TRBD1. V lost 3 bases and J lost 4; bases outside the gene matches: 4. The CDR3 length is 14 residues. The germline V gene has CDR1 MNHNS and CDR2 SASEGT. CDR3 residues: CASSERQGSYGYTF. In nucleotides, the CDR3 is TGTGCCAGCAGTGAGCGACAGGGGAGCTATGGCTACACCTTC.

V and J are TRBV9 and TRBJ2-1; 8 bases are a match to TRBD2. V lost 3 bases, J lost 4 bases, and 12 bases stayed unmatched. This CDR3 has 17 amino acids. The germline V gene has CDR1 SGDLS and CDR2 YYNGEE. The chain's CDR3 is CASSGEVGTRNYNEQFF. For the CDR3, the DNA is TGTGCCAGCAGCGGGGAGGTCGGGACTAGAAATTACAATGAGCAGTTCTTC.

The V call is TRBV4-1, the J call TRBJ2-3; D is unresolved. The V end was cut by 0 bases, the J end by 10 bases, with 5 bases between. In germline, CDR1 is MGHRA, CDR2 YSYEKL. The CDR3 totals 11 residues. The CDR3 DNA is TGCGCCAGCAGCCAAGACATTGCGCAGTATTTT. This encodes CASSQDIAQYF.